Listed here are 28 T cell receptor beta chains from one sample, sequenced in a study of T cells in Graves' hyperthyroidism and ophthalmopathy. The TCR beta CDR3 regions underwent amplification using RNA transcripts as the source. Initially, a first-round RT-PCR of the TCR CDR3 employed the HTBI primer set. TCRdb redid the calling of the multiplex PCR reads with MiXCR, one entry per CDR3 protein. The sample yields hundreds of thousands of distinct CDR3 sequences, less than 15% seen once. The sample was blood. These TCRs come from a woman aged 18-29 years with Graves' hyperthyroidism.

Concerning this clonotype: A much larger clone sits a single nucleotide away, making a read error possible. This rearrangement joins TRBV7-6 to TRBJ2-2, with a weak D call TRBD1 (5 bases). Germline V gives CDR1 SGHVS, CDR2 FNYEAQ. This CDR3 is built from 14 residues. Trimming pared 5 bases from V and 8 bases from J, leaving 15 bases between. The chain's CDR3 is CASSVQEHRGELFF. The CDR3 DNA follows: TGTGCCAGCAGCGTACAGGAGCATCGAGGGGAGCTGTTTTTT.

This clonotype was observed at least ten times. The chain has TRBV7-9 and TRBJ2-7, with 9 nucleotides matching TRBD2. The germline gives CDR1 SEHNR, CDR2 FQNEAQ (reference sequence). The CDR3 is made up of 16 amino acids. V lost 0 bases and J lost 7; bases outside the gene matches: 10. The CDR3 DNA reads as TGTGCCAGCAGCTTAGCGCCCAGCGGGGGGCTTGGGGAGCAGTACTTC. Protein: CASSLAPSGGLGEQYF.

This chain connects TRBV3-1 to TRBJ1-2; D is unresolved. CDR1 is LGHDT, CDR2 YNNKEL, per germline (reference sequence). V was pared by 6 bases and J by 6 bases, with 11 bases between. The CDR3 length is 12 residues. CDR3 protein: CASSPPQDGYTF. The CDR3 coding sequence is TGTGCCAGCAGTCCCCCCCAGGATGGCTACACCTTC.

This clonotype was counted many times. This chain joins TRBV6-1 and TRBJ1-2, with 7 nucleotides matching TRBD1. The CDR3 extends over 12 amino acids. The germline V gene has CDR1 MNHNS and CDR2 SASEGT. V trimming: 9 bases; J trimming: 8 bases; junction bases outside the gene matches: 9. Here the CDR3 DNA reads TGTGCCAGTGGACAGGATCCGACGGGCTACACCTTC. Protein product: CASGQDPTGYTF.

This clonotype was seen repeatedly, ten times or more. The J gene is TRBJ2-7, the V gene TRBV28; no reliable D call. The CDR3 length is 14 residues. V shed 2 bases and J shed 2 bases, with 10 bases lying between them. The germline CDR1 and CDR2 sequences are MDHEN and SYDVKM. The CDR3: CASSLPGPPYEQYF. The CDR3 nucleotides are TGTGCCAGCAGTTTACCAGGACCCCCCTACGAGCAGTACTTC.

With regard to this clonotype: One end of the junction does not line up with germline, which may come from a read error. The chain is built from TRBV9 and TRBJ2-5; a possible D gene is TRBD1 (6 bases). The CDR3 spans 15 residues. Germline V CDR1 and CDR2: SGDLS, YYNGEE. This CDR3 is CASSVDTGRQGTQYF. DNA for the CDR3: TGTGCCAGCAGCGTAGACACAGGGCGACAAGGGACCCAGTACTTC.

There are many counts of this clonotype. V and J are TRBV28 and TRBJ2-3; D might be TRBD2 (7 bases). This CDR3 has 17 amino acids. Germline V gives CDR1 MDHEN, CDR2 SYDVKM. Trimming left V 4 bases short and J 6 bases short, with 23 bases between. The CDR3 DNA reads TGTGCCAGCAGTTCGGTGGGGGGGCCTGTTAGAGCGGATACGCAGTATTTT. It translates to CASSSVGGPVRADTQYF.

This clonotype was seen repeatedly, ten times or more. The chain joins TRBV6-1 to TRBJ1-1; D is ambiguous. Germline lookup yields CDR1 MNHNS and CDR2 SASEGT. The CDR3 length is 11 residues. With 11 bases removed from V and 4 bases from J, the gap between germline ends came to 11 bases. The CDR3 loop reads CALAAGTEAFF. Here the CDR3 DNA reads TGTGCCTTAGCAGCTGGCACTGAAGCTTTCTTT.

There are a few counts of this clonotype. An end of the junction differs from the germline gene, which may be a read error. The V gene is TRBV20-1, the J gene TRBJ1-1, with 7 bases fitting TRBD1. This CDR3 contains 15 residues. CDR1 DFQATT and CDR2 SNEGSKA come from the germline V gene (reference sequence). The CDR3 bases are TGCAGTGCCAGACCGACAGGGAGGTATACCACTAAAGCTTTCTTT. Translation: CSARPTGRYTTKAFF.

In this sample, this clonotype turned up many times. V and J are TRBV10-1 and TRBJ1-1, with D possibly matching TRBD1 (5 bases). The germline gives CDR1 WNHNN, CDR2 SYGVQD (reference sequence). Trimming took 2 bases from V and 2 from J, leaving 12 bases between them. CDR3 length: 15 residues. This CDR3 reads CASSENPGGNTEAFF. The CDR3 DNA sequence: TGCGCCAGCAGTGAGAATCCCGGGGGTAACACTGAAGCTTTCTTT.

This clonotype was counted at least ten times. The chain couples TRBV19 to TRBJ1-5; 7 positions agree with TRBD1. Trimming removed 7 bases from V and 1 base from J; junction bases left unmatched: 4. The CDR3 is 14 residues long. Per germline, CDR1 LNHDA and CDR2 SQIVND (reference sequence). The CDR3 loop is CASTMGQSNQPQHF. Here the CDR3 DNA reads TGTGCCAGTACTATGGGACAGAGCAATCAGCCCCAGCATTTT.

The V call is TRBV13, the J call TRBJ1-2; tentative D call: TRBD1 (6 bases). Germline CDR1 and CDR2: PRHDT and FYEKMQ (reference sequence). The CDR3 spans 15 residues. Trimming took off 5 bases at V and 7 bases at J, with 20 bases between the two ends. In DNA form, the CDR3 reads TGTGCCAGCAGCCCGGGGGCGGTGGCGCCCGGTGGCTACACCTTC. It is translated as CASSPGAVAPGGYTF.

In its sample, this clonotype was seen many times. V is TRBV20-1 and J is TRBJ2-3; 9 bases line up with TRBD2. V trimming: 0 bases; J trimming: 2 bases; junction bases outside the gene matches: 9. The V gene's germline CDR1 is DFQATT and CDR2 SNEGSKA (reference sequence). The CDR3 sequence is 17 residues long. DNA of the CDR3: TGCAGTGCTAGAGATCTCAGGAGCGGGGGGTACACAGATACGCAGTATTTT. Translating it yields CSARDLRSGGYTDTQYF.

V usage is TRBV5-8 and J usage is TRBJ1-1, with 7 bases matching TRBD1. Losses at the gene ends were 3 bases for V and 0 bases for J; bases not matched to a gene: 20. This CDR3 spans 20 amino acids. Per germline, CDR1 SGHTS and CDR2 YDEGEE. This CDR3 is CASSSYRSTGQNLMNTEAFF. The DNA of the CDR3 is TGTGCCAGCAGCTCTTACCGATCTACGGGACAGAATCTAATGAACACTGAAGCTTTCTTT.

This clonotype was seen a few times. This chain joins TRBV11-2 and TRBJ1-2; D might be TRBD1 (5 bases). This CDR3 comprises 14 residues. V was trimmed by 5 bases and J by 4 bases, leaving 14 bases between them. Germline V gene lookup returns CDR1 SGHAT and CDR2 FQNNGV. DNA for the CDR3: TGTGCCAGCAGCCCACAGGCGGGCGGCTATGGCTACACCTTC. Translation: CASSPQAGGYGYTF.

The genes are TRBV3-1 and TRBJ2-7; unclear D gene. Germline V gene lookup returns CDR1 LGHDT and CDR2 YNNKEL (reference sequence). This CDR3 spans 17 amino acids. V lost 1 base and J lost 2, with 18 bases in between. The CDR3 loop is CASSQVFAPNVPYEQYF. The CDR3 DNA reads as TGTGCCAGCAGCCAAGTATTCGCCCCAAACGTACCCTACGAGCAGTACTTC.

This clonotype has ten or more counts. The CDR3 DNA follows: TGCAGTGCTAGAGCCCCTAGCGGGAACACCGGGGAGCTGTTTTTT. The encoded protein is CSARAPSGNTGELFF. J is TRBJ2-2 and V is TRBV20-1; 7 bases fit TRBD2. From germline, CDR1 is DFQATT and CDR2 SNEGSKA (reference sequence). Trimming removed 1 base from V and 1 base from J; junction bases left unmatched: 3. CDR3 length equals 15 residues.

Details on this clonotype: A much more abundant neighbour one base away suggests this may be a read error. Lacking the conserved final phenylalanine or tryptophan, this CDR3 likely reflects a read error. The V call is TRBV29-1, the J call TRBJ2-3, with D tentatively TRBD1 (5 bases). This CDR3 spans 12 amino acids. Looked up from germline, CDR1 is SQVTM and CDR2 is ANQGSEA. V was clipped by 5 bases and J by 4 bases, with 10 bases between them. The CDR3 DNA sequence: TGCAGCGTTATGGGGCACGCAGATACGCAGTATTAT. Its protein product is CSVMGHADTQYY.

This clonotype showed up many times. The V call is TRBV20-1, the J call TRBJ2-1; no reliable D call. The CDR3 is made up of 14 amino acids. CDR1 and CDR2 from the germline V gene are DFQATT and SNEGSKA (reference sequence). Trimming removed 8 bases from V and 0 bases from J, with 14 bases in between. The CDR3 nucleotides are TGCAGTTCCACTCTCGGAAGCTCCTACAATGAGCAGTTCTTC. Its protein product is CSSTLGSSYNEQFF.

As regards this clonotype: A read error is possible here, since a much larger clone lies one base away. The V call is TRBV11-1, the J call TRBJ1-2, with no clear D. CDR1 SGHAT and CDR2 FQDESV come from the germline V gene (reference sequence). The CDR3 length is 18 residues. The CDR3 region is CASSPDTRDLPRRYGYAF. In DNA form, the CDR3 reads TGTGCCAGCAGCCCAGACACCCGAGACCTACCCAGGAGGTATGGCTACGCCTTC. Complete variable domain (other parts from reference TRBV11-1 and TRBJ1-2): EAEVAQSPRYKITEKSQAVAFWCDPISGHATLYWYRQILGQGPELLVQFQDESVVDDSQLPKDRFSAERLKGVDSTLKIQPAELGDSAMYLCASSPDTRDLPRRYGYAFGSGTRLTVV.

This clonotype has a count of ten or more. The chain combines TRBV19 with TRBJ2-7; TRBD2 aligns across 7 bases. CDR1 and CDR2 from the germline V gene are LNHDA and SQIVND (reference sequence). With 7 bases clipped from V and 1 base from J, the junction kept 7 bases outside the gene matches. The length of the CDR3 is 14 residues. For the CDR3, the DNA is TGTGCCAGTACCATGACGGGAGGATCCTACGAGCAGTACTTC. This encodes CASTMTGGSYEQYF.

This clonotype was observed a handful of times. This chain joins TRBV9 and TRBJ2-1; 11 positions agree with TRBD2. CDR3 length equals 17 residues. V lost 5 bases and J lost 1; bases outside the gene matches: 8. CDR1 SGDLS and CDR2 YYNGEE come from the germline V gene. CDR3 nucleotide sequence: TGTGCCAGCAGTCAGAATATAGCGGGAGGGTCCTACAATGAGCAGTTCTTC. Amino acid sequence: CASSQNIAGGSYNEQFF.

This clonotype has at least ten counts. This rearrangement joins TRBV20-1 to TRBJ2-7, with 8 bases matching TRBD1. The CDR3 loop spans 14 amino acids. The V gene's germline CDR1 is DFQATT and CDR2 SNEGSKA (reference sequence). Trimming removed 6 bases from V and 6 bases from J; junction bases left unmatched: 13. CDR3 loop: CSAHLGTGPAEQYF. CDR3 sequence (DNA): TGCAGTGCCCACCTCGGGACAGGACCAGCCGAGCAGTACTTC.

As concerns this clonotype: One end of the junction varies from germline; a read error may be responsible. V and J are TRBV6-1 and TRBJ1-5; D perhaps matches TRBD1 (6 bases). In germline, CDR1 is MNHNS, CDR2 SASEGT. This CDR3 has 15 residues. Written as DNA, the CDR3 is TGTGCCAGCAGCCCCCTAGGGGGGTGGGAACAGCCCCGGCATTTT. Encoded protein: CASSPLGGWEQPRHF.

This clonotype was detected many times. The CDR3 loop reads CASSPKAGWDTTEAFF. The CDR3 DNA is TGTGCCAGCAGCCCCAAAGCGGGGTGGGACACCACTGAAGCTTTCTTT. The chain combines TRBV11-2 with TRBJ1-1, with D possibly TRBD1 on 6 matching bases. Germline loops: CDR1 SGHAT, CDR2 FQNNGV. The CDR3 contains 16 residues. V lost 5 bases and J 4 bases, leaving 20 bases between the germline ends.

This clonotype was seen at least ten times. V gene TRBV28 combines with J gene TRBJ1-1; 7 bases fit TRBD1. V was clipped by 3 bases and J by 1 base; unmatched bases: 2. The CDR3 is 14 residues long. Germline CDR1 and CDR2: MDHEN and SYDVKM. As DNA, the CDR3 is TGTGCCAGCAGTTTTGGGACAGCGAACACTGAAGCTTTCTTT. This codes for CASSFGTANTEAFF.

There are many counts of this clonotype. This chain joins TRBV3-2 and TRBJ1-5; the table assigns TRBD1, which was not confirmed against the DNA. TRBV3-2 is given as a pseudogene. The CDR3 has 16 residues. CDR3 DNA sequence: TGTGCCAGCAGCCGAACGACAGGCGGAAGCAATCAGCCCCAGCATTTT. Encoded protein: CASSRTTGGSNQPQHF.

In this sample, this clonotype turned up a few times. The V and J genes are TRBV19 and TRBJ2-7; 8 bases line up with TRBD1. Per germline, CDR1 LNHDA and CDR2 SQIVND (reference sequence). This CDR3 is 15 amino acids long. Trimming at V came to 3 bases and at J to 3 bases, leaving 7 bases not matched to a gene. DNA for the CDR3: TGTGCCAGTAGTATGGACAGGGATGGTTACTACGAGCAGTACTTC. It is translated as CASSMDRDGYYEQYF.